The T cell receptor beta chain under discussion was sequenced for a study of cytomegalovirus exposure and HLA in healthy donors. The donors formed part of the roughly 120-subject validation cohort, distinct from the roughly 660-subject first cohort. The sample holds a few counts of this clone. Its target is unknown. Looked up from germline, CDR1 is SGHDT and CDR2 is YYEEEE. The V end was cut by 2 bases, the J end by 10 bases, with 7 bases between. The CDR3 contains 12 residues. General study findings and limits: Specificity for CMV antigens was confirmed in vitro for a few of the CMV-associated chains. Cytomegalovirus-associated status was assigned to more than 150 TCR beta chains.

TCRdb's table, derived via immunoSEQ multiplex PCR, lists solely in-frame clones and lacks some. Of 150,000 to 200,000 clones in the sample, approximately 87% were seen once. V usage is TRBV5-6 and J usage is TRBJ1-6; no definite D call. The specimen was PBMCs. The source of this sequence is a woman under 40 in good health and CMV-seronegative. CDR3 loop: CASSFGASPLHF. DNA of the CDR3: TGTGCCAGCAGCTTTGGAGCCTCACCCCTCCACTTT.